This T cell receptor beta chain was captured by sequencing in a study of blood T cell repertoires in COVID-19. Study context: Specimens from acute and convalescent COVID-19 originated in the United States, Italy and Spain. PBMCs, B-cell-depleted T cells, or T cells provided the cDNA or gDNA that made up the material.

Original processing methods: Estimated nucleated cell counts came from reference gene primer amplification. Data came from immunoSEQ multiplex PCR; TCRdb stores just in-frame clones and leaves some out. V, J and clone size were drawn from that table, and D and trimming were deduced from the DNA. Here the sample spans 130,000 or so clones, roughly 80% being singletons. The germline gives CDR1 SGHAT, CDR2 FQNNGV. The V gene lost 1 base and the J gene lost 4 bases, with 13 bases spanning the gap. This CDR3 contains 15 residues. This receptor was taken from a man aged 45-65 years with acute or convalescent COVID-19. The sample was peripheral blood. V is TRBV11-2 and J is TRBJ1-2; D gene unclear. CDR3: CASSLVAGPAYGYTF. Here the CDR3 DNA reads TGTGCCAGCAGCTTAGTGGCTGGGCCAGCCTATGGCTACACCTTC.